The 29 T cell receptor beta chains below were found in one sample sequenced in a study of T cell changes during pregnancy in multiple sclerosis. Data came from immunoSEQ multiplex PCR; TCRdb stores just in-frame clones and leaves some out. The table lists tens of thousands of clones, 75% to 95% of them singletons. Here the sequenced sample was CD4+ T cells from peripheral blood mononuclear cells, taken before pregnancy. These receptors were taken from a female donor with multiple sclerosis, enrolled in a pregnancy study.

J is TRBJ2-5 and V is TRBV25-1, with D possibly being TRBD2 (6 bases). The CDR3 covers 18 residues. Trimming took 3 bases from V and 4 from J, leaving 24 bases between them. The V gene's germline CDR1 is MGHDK and CDR2 SYGVNS. The CDR3 DNA reads as TGTGCCAGCAGTGACGATCTGCACACCCCGGGGGTAAGAGAGACCCAGTACTTC. Translated: CASSDDLHTPGVRETQYF.

The chain carries TRBV10-1 and TRBJ2-7; 7 bases line up with TRBD1. Germline V gene sequence: CDR1 WNHNN, CDR2 SYGVQD (reference sequence). The CDR3 contains 16 residues. The V gene end was trimmed by 4 bases and the J gene end by 3 bases; junction bases not matched to a gene: 12. CDR3 nucleotides: TGCGCCAGCAGTGTGCCAGACAGGGTAAGGGTCTACGAGCAGTACTTC. It codes for CASSVPDRVRVYEQYF.

The J gene is TRBJ2-2, the V gene TRBV18, with 9 nucleotides matching TRBD1. CDR1 KGHSH and CDR2 LQKENI come from the germline V gene. V dropped 0 bases and J dropped 4; count of bases not matched to a gene: 3. This CDR3 has 16 residues. The CDR3 loop reads CASSPPQGARTGELFF. The CDR3 DNA reads TGTGCCAGCTCACCACCACAGGGGGCACGCACCGGGGAGCTGTTTTTT.

The chain employs TRBV7-9 and TRBJ2-7, with TRBD1 matching over 7 bases. The CDR3 runs 17 residues. In germline, CDR1 is SEHNR, CDR2 FQNEAQ (reference sequence). J lost 1 base, V lost 0 bases, and 9 bases had no gene match. The CDR3 nucleotides read TGTGCCAGCAGCTTAGCGGGGTGGGGACAGAGGTCCTACGAGCAGTACTTC. This gives the protein CASSLAGWGQRSYEQYF.

This clone was seen a handful of times. The J gene is TRBJ1-3, the V gene TRBV4-1; D perhaps matches TRBD1 (5 bases). Germline V gene sequence: CDR1 MGHRA, CDR2 YSYEKL. Trimming left V 1 base short and J 2 bases short, with 9 bases between. This CDR3 spans 15 amino acids. The DNA of the CDR3 is TGCGCCAGCAGCCAAGCATCAGGGCCTGGAAACACCATATATTTT. Encoded protein: CASSQASGPGNTIYF.

This chain links TRBV7-3 with TRBJ2-5; 13 bases fit TRBD2. Per the germline V gene, CDR1 is SGHTA and CDR2 is FQGTGA. The CDR3 sequence is 16 residues long. V lost 5 bases to trimming and J lost 9 bases; unmatched junction nucleotides: 12. This chain's CDR3 is CASSPEGGLAGKAQYF. CDR3 nucleotide sequence: TGTGCCAGCAGCCCGGAGGGGGGACTAGCGGGAAAGGCCCAGTACTTC.

The rearrangement uses TRBV7-2 and TRBJ1-5; D remains ambiguous. The length of the CDR3 is 18 residues. Germline V CDR1 and CDR2: SGHTA, FQGNSA. Trimming took 3 bases from V and 4 from J, leaving 22 bases between them. The CDR3 DNA reads as TGTGCCAGCAGCTTCATTCTTACGGGAGCCTTTAGAAATCAGCCCCAGCATTTT. This sequence encodes CASSFILTGAFRNQPQHF.

This chain links TRBV5-4 with TRBJ2-2; 13 positions agree with TRBD2. From germline, CDR1 is SGHNT and CDR2 YYREEE (reference sequence). CDR3 length equals 16 residues. The junction had 8 bases not matched to a gene; V was cut back by 6 bases and J by 6 bases. The CDR3 region is CASTFEGLAGAGELFF. DNA for the CDR3: TGTGCCAGCACCTTTGAAGGACTAGCGGGAGCCGGGGAGCTGTTTTTT.

The V call is TRBV29-1, the J call TRBJ2-7; 7 bases agree with TRBD1. This CDR3 is 13 amino acids long. Germline CDR1 reads SQVTM; CDR2 reads ANQGSEA. Trimming at V came to 6 bases and at J to 7 bases, leaving 12 bases not matched to a gene. The CDR3 DNA follows: TGCAGCGTCCTAGGGGGCTACATCAGAGAGCAGTACTTC. It is translated as CSVLGGYIREQYF.

The rearrangement uses TRBV7-2 and TRBJ2-1, with TRBD1 as a possible D gene (5 bases). V was clipped by 4 bases and J by 10 bases, with 20 bases between them. The CDR3 is 15 amino acids. CDR1 and CDR2 (germline): SGHTA, FQGNSA. The DNA for the CDR3 is TGTGCCAGCAGCTCCCCTAGGGGCAGACTCCGGGAGCAGTTCTTC. Its protein product is CASSSPRGRLREQFF.

V is TRBV6-1 and J is TRBJ1-5; D is unresolved. V was cut by 8 bases and J by 2 bases, with 13 bases left in between. Germline V gene data show CDR1 as MNHNS and CDR2 as SASEGT. The CDR3 extends over 14 amino acids. For the CDR3, the DNA is TGTGCCAGCGGAGGAGGGCGAGGCAATCAGCCCCAGCATTTT. The encoded protein is CASGGGRGNQPQHF.

V usage is TRBV21-1 and J usage is TRBJ1-1. TRBV21-1 is classified as a pseudogene. The CDR3 is 11 amino acids. For the CDR3, the DNA is TGTGCCAGCAAGAGGGACACTGAAGCTTTCTTT. Translating it yields CASKRDTEAFF.

CDR3 sequence: CASRLTGGIGELFF. CDR3 coding DNA: TGTGCCAGCCGACTGACAGGGGGCATCGGGGAGCTGTTTTTT. V and J are TRBV11-3 and TRBJ2-2; the match to TRBD1 covers 10 bases. CDR1 is SGHNT and CDR2 is YENEEA in the germline V gene. The J segment lost 7 bases and the V segment lost 8 bases, leaving 7 bases of the junction unmatched. The CDR3 extends over 14 amino acids.

This clone showed up just once. V is TRBV7-2 and J is TRBJ2-5; tentatively, D is TRBD2 (6 bases). The V gene's germline CDR1 is SGHTA and CDR2 FQGNSA. V was shortened by 4 bases and J by 5 bases, with 14 bases between the two germline ends. The CDR3 is 14 amino acids. The CDR3 DNA reads TGTGCCAGCAGCTCCCGGGGGATGGGGGAGACCCAGTACTTC. Protein product: CASSSRGMGETQYF. The variable domain in full, with the rest retrieved from reference TRBV7-2 and TRBJ2-5, is GAGVSQSPSNKVTEKGKDVELRCDPISGHTALYWYRQSLGQGLEFLIYFQGNSAPDKSGLPSDRFSAERTGGSVSTLTIQRTQQEDSAVYLCASSSRGMGETQYFGPGTRLLVL.

The V gene is TRBV7-6, the J gene TRBJ1-6, with D perhaps matching TRBD1 (5 bases). The CDR3 has 15 residues. Trimming shortened V by 1 base and J by 6 bases, and 10 bases separated the two germline ends. The germline V gene has CDR1 SGHVS and CDR2 FNYEAQ. CDR3 sequence: CASSLEDRPNSPLHF. In DNA, the CDR3 is TGTGCCAGCAGCTTAGAAGACAGACCTAATTCACCCCTCCACTTT.

V usage is TRBV10-3 and J usage is TRBJ1-1; D remains unclear. V shed 4 bases and J shed 1 base, with 7 bases lying between them. Germline CDR1 and CDR2: ENHRY and SYGVKD. This CDR3 is 13 amino acids long. The CDR3: CAISVAQNTEAFF. As DNA, the CDR3 is TGTGCCATCAGTGTGGCACAGAACACTGAAGCTTTCTTT.

The chain couples TRBV9 to TRBJ2-1, with TRBD2 identical over 11 bases. Germline V lookup: CDR1 SGDLS, CDR2 YYNGEE. V shed 4 bases and J 2 bases; nucleotides not matched to a gene: 8. The CDR3 has 17 amino acids. The CDR3 loop is CASSLLAGGPAYNEQFF. The CDR3 DNA sequence: TGTGCCAGCAGCCTTTTAGCGGGAGGGCCGGCCTACAATGAGCAGTTCTTC.

The chain links TRBV9 to TRBJ2-4, with D possibly matching TRBD2 (7 bases). With 3 bases removed from V and 6 bases from J, the gap between germline ends came to 25 bases. This CDR3 comprises 18 residues. Germline V gene data show CDR1 as SGDLS and CDR2 as YYNGEE. CDR3 coding DNA: TGTGCCAGCAGCGCCGCCTCAACCGGGGGGCAGGGTGGAAACATTCAGTACTTC. Translation gives CASSAASTGGQGGNIQYF.

The chain combines TRBV4-1 with TRBJ1-5; no firm D call. This CDR3 region has 15 residues. The germline CDR1 and CDR2 sequences are MGHRA and YSYEKL. Trimming shortened V by 1 base and J by 4 bases, and 11 bases separated the two germline ends. CDR3 sequence (DNA): TGCGCCAGCAGCCAAGTTTGGGGAGCTAATCAGCCCCAGCATTTT. As protein: CASSQVWGANQPQHF.

The CDR3 is CASSVQGGNTEAFF. CDR3 DNA: TGTGCCAGCAGCGTCCAGGGCGGGAACACTGAAGCTTTCTTT. V gene TRBV2 combines with J gene TRBJ1-1; possibly TRBD1 for D (5 bases). Germline CDR1 SNHLY, CDR2 FYNNEI. V was trimmed by 6 bases and J by 1 base, leaving 12 bases between them. The CDR3 covers 14 residues.

J is TRBJ2-1 and V is TRBV2, with 7 bases fitting TRBD1. Per germline, CDR1 SNHLY and CDR2 FYNNEI. The CDR3 has 15 residues. Trimming cost V 6 bases and J 0 bases; bases outside gene matches: 5. The CDR3 sequence: CASRGTDYSYNEQFF. CDR3 nucleotides: TGTGCCAGCAGGGGGACAGATTACTCCTACAATGAGCAGTTCTTC.

The rearrangement uses TRBV11-2 and TRBJ2-2; 9 bases map to TRBD2. The V segment lost 5 bases and the J segment 3 bases; nucleotides outside the gene matches: 10. Per germline, CDR1 SGHAT and CDR2 FQNNGV. The CDR3 is made up of 17 amino acids. This chain's CDR3 is CASSVLLAGSYTGELFF. The CDR3 coding sequence is TGTGCCAGCAGCGTCCTCCTAGCGGGGAGTTACACCGGGGAGCTGTTTTTT.

The rearrangement joins TRBV6-1 to TRBJ2-5; D perhaps matches TRBD2 (6 bases). The CDR3 covers 13 residues. Germline CDR1 reads MNHNS; CDR2 reads SASEGT. V was clipped by 6 bases and J by 0 bases, with 8 bases between them. CDR3 nucleotides: TGTGCCAGCAGACGGGAGTACCAAGAGACCCAGTACTTC. Translated: CASRREYQETQYF.

This clone was observed a single time. The chain recombines TRBV30 with TRBJ2-4, with 8 bases fitting TRBD2. This CDR3 has 12 amino acids. Looked up from germline, CDR1 is GTSNPN and CDR2 is SVGIG (reference sequence). Losses at the gene ends were 3 bases for V and 6 bases for J; bases not matched to a gene: 1. The CDR3, as DNA: TGTGCCTGGAGCGCGGGGGGAAACATTCAGTACTTC. The encoded protein is CAWSAGGNIQYF.

The CDR3, as DNA: TGTGCCAGTAGTATAGGAAACAGGGGGAGTAGCAATCAGCCCCAGCATTTT. Encoded protein: CASSIGNRGSSNQPQHF. The J gene is TRBJ1-5, the V gene TRBV19; 8 nucleotides align to TRBD1. Germline lookup yields CDR1 LNHDA and CDR2 SQIVND (reference sequence). The CDR3 runs to 17 residues. Unmatched junction bases numbered 5, after V lost 1 base and J lost 0 bases.

As regards this clone: This specimen includes other DNA sequences encoding the same CDR3. The chain joins TRBV5-1 to TRBJ2-7, with D maybe TRBD1 (5 bases). CDR3 length: 14 amino acids. The ends were cut back, 0 bases at V and 0 bases at J, with 7 bases in the middle. Per germline, CDR1 SGHRS and CDR2 YFSETQ. The CDR3 DNA sequence: TGCGCCAGCAGCTTGGCGCAGGGCTCCTACGAGCAGTACTTC. This translates into CASSLAQGSYEQYF.

This chain connects TRBV6-1 to TRBJ2-7; 7 nucleotides align to TRBD1. This CDR3 spans 13 amino acids. Trimming at V came to 4 bases and at J to 11 bases, leaving 11 bases not matched to a gene. Germline lookup yields CDR1 MNHNS and CDR2 SASEGT. This CDR3 is CASSARDSRREYF. The DNA for the CDR3 is TGTGCCAGCAGTGCCCGGGACAGTAGACGGGAGTACTTC.

The chain carries TRBV5-8 and TRBJ2-5, with 11 bases lining up with TRBD1. The V segment lost 4 bases and the J segment 2 bases; nucleotides outside the gene matches: 4. Germline V gene data show CDR1 as SGHTS and CDR2 as YDEGEE. The CDR3 totals 15 residues. CDR3 loop: CASSPGTGGQETQYF. DNA for the CDR3: TGTGCCAGCAGCCCAGGGACAGGGGGACAAGAGACCCAGTACTTC. Supplemented by reference TRBV5-8 and TRBJ2-5, the full variable domain reads EAGVTQSPTHLIKTRGQQATLRCSPISGHTSVYWYQQALGLGLQFLLWYDEGEERNRGNFPPRFSGRQFPNYSSELNVNALELEDSALYLCASSPGTGGQETQYFGPGTRLLVL.

The chain uses TRBV9 and TRBJ1-2; 7 bases map to TRBD1. V trimming: 4 bases; J trimming: 3 bases; junction bases outside the gene matches: 12. The germline V gene has CDR1 SGDLS and CDR2 YYNGEE. The CDR3 is made up of 16 amino acids. DNA of the CDR3: TGTGCCAGCAGCACCGGACAGGAAGGGGCTTACTATGGCTACACCTTC. It encodes CASSTGQEGAYYGYTF.